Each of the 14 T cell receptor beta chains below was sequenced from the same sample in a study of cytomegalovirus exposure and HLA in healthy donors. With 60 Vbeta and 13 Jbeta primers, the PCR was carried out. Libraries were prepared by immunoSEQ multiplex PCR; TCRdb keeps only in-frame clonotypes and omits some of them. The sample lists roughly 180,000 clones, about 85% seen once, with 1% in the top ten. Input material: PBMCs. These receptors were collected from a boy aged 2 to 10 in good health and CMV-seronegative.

CDR3 region: CASSLATGLGEKLFF. The CDR3 coding sequence is TGTGCCAGCAGCTTAGCGACAGGATTGGGTGAAAAACTGTTTTTT. V is TRBV7-9 and J is TRBJ1-4, with D possibly being TRBD1 (6 bases). The V gene's germline CDR1 is SEHNR and CDR2 FQNEAQ (reference sequence). Trimming removed 0 bases from V and 7 bases from J, with 12 bases in between. This CDR3 has 15 amino acids.

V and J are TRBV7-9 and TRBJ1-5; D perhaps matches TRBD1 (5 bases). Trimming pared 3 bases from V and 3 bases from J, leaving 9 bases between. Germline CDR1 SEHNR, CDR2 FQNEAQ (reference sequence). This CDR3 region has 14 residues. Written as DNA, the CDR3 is TGTGCCAGCAGCTTGGGGGGAGTCAATCAGCCCCAGCATTTT. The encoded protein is CASSLGGVNQPQHF.

CDR3 coding DNA: TGTGCCAGCAGCTTTACGGACAGGGGTCCAATCGATGAGCAGTTCTTC. Translating gives CASSFTDRGPIDEQFF. The chain uses TRBV13 and TRBJ2-1; 9 nucleotides agree with TRBD1. The J segment lost 8 bases and the V segment lost 3 bases, leaving 11 bases of the junction unmatched. Per germline, CDR1 PRHDT and CDR2 FYEKMQ (reference sequence). The CDR3 is made up of 16 amino acids. The full variable domain, with the rest looked up from reference TRBV13 and TRBJ2-1, is AAGVIQSPRHLIKEKRETATLKCYPIPRHDTVYWYQQGPGQDPQFLISFYEKMQSDKGSIPDRFSAQQFSDYHSELNMSSLELGDSALYFCASSFTDRGPIDEQFFGPGTRLTVL.

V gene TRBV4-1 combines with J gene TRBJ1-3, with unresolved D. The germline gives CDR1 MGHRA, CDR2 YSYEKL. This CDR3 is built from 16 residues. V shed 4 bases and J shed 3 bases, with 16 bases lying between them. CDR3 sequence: CASSRPPGGIGNTIYF. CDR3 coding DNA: TGCGCCAGCAGCCGCCCACCAGGAGGGATTGGAAACACCATATATTTT.

The CDR3 DNA reads TGTGCCAGCAGAAACAGGTACACTGAAGCTTTCTTT. This translates into CASRNRYTEAFF. The V and J genes are TRBV6-5 and TRBJ1-1; tentative D call: TRBD1 (5 bases). Germline V lookup: CDR1 MNHEY, CDR2 SVGAGI. The CDR3 length is 12 residues. Trimming pared 6 bases from V and 3 bases from J, leaving 8 bases between.

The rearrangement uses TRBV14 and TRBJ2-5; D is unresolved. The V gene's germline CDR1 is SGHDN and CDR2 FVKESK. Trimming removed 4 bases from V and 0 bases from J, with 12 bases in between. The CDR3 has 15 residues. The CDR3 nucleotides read TGTGCCAGCAGCCGCACCTATACAGACCAAGAGACCCAGTACTTC. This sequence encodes CASSRTYTDQETQYF.

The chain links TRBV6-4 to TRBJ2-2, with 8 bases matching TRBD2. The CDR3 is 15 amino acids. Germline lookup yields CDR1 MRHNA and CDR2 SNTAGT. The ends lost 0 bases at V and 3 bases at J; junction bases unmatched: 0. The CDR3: CASSDSRGDTGELFF. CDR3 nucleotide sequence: TGTGCCAGCAGTGACTCGCGGGGGGACACCGGGGAGCTGTTTTTT.

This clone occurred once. CDR3 in amino acids: CASSLDLAGGLTGELFF. DNA for the CDR3: TGTGCCAGCAGCTTAGATCTTGCGGGGGGCCTGACCGGGGAGCTGTTTTTT. The rearrangement links TRBV7-7 to TRBJ2-2, with TRBD2 matching over 8 bases. After removal of 1 base from V and 5 bases from J, the junction contained 9 bases not matched to a gene. Germline values: CDR1 SSHAT, CDR2 FNYEAQ (reference sequence). The CDR3 runs 17 residues. Looking up the rest from reference TRBV7-7 and TRBJ2-2 gives the full variable domain: GAGVSQSPRYKVTKRGQDVTLRCDPISSHATLYWYQQALGQGPEFLTYFNYEAQPDKSGLPSDRFSAERPEGSISTLTIQRTEQRDSAMYRCASSLDLAGGLTGELFFGEGSRLTVL.

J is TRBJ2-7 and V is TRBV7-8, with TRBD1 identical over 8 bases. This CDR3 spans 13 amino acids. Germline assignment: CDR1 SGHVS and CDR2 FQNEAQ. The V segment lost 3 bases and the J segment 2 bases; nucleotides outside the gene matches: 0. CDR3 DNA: TGTGCCAGCAGCTTGACAGGGGCCTACGAGCAGTACGTC. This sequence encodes CASSLTGAYEQYV.

CDR3 sequence (DNA): TGCGCCAGCAGCTTAAGGACTAGCGGGCCCCAGGGCAATGAGCAGTTCTTC. Its protein product is CASSLRTSGPQGNEQFF. The gene calls are TRBV5-1 and TRBJ2-1; TRBD2 matches 11 bases. Germline trimming cut 2 bases from V and 6 bases from J; bases unmatched to any gene: 10. The CDR3 has 17 residues. Germline V lookup: CDR1 SGHRS, CDR2 YFSETQ.

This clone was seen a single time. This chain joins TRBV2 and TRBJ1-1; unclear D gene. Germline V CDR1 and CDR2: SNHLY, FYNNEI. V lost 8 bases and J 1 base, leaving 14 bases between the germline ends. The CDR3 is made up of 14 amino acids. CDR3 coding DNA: TGTGCCAGCGGAGGGCGCCAGTCGAACACTGAAGCTTTCTTT. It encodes CASGGRQSNTEAFF.

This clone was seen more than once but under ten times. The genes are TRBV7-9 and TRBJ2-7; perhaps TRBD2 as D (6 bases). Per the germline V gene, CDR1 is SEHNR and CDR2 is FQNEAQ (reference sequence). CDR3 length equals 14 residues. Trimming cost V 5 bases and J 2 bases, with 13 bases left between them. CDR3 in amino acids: CASSQPGLTYEQYF. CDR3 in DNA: TGTGCCAGCAGCCAACCGGGACTGACCTACGAGCAGTACTTC.

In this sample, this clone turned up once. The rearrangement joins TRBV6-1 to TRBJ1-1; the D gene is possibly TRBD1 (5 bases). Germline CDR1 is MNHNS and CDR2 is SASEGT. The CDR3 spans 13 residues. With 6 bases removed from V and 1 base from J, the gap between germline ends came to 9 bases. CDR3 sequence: CASRVRENTEAFF. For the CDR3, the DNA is TGTGCCAGCAGGGTCAGGGAGAACACTGAAGCTTTCTTT.

This CDR3 is CATSNRGGYYGYTF. The CDR3 DNA sequence: TGTGCCACATCAAACAGGGGGGGCTATTATGGCTACACCTTC. This chain connects TRBV28 to TRBJ1-2; TRBD1 aligns across 8 bases. CDR1 is MDHEN, CDR2 SYDVKM, per germline. V shed 10 bases, J shed 5 bases, and the junction held 12 bases outside the gene matches. The CDR3 sequence is 14 residues long.